The present TCR beta chain was sequenced within a study of blood T cell repertoires in COVID-19 (dated by TCRdb to the early 2020s). Context from the whole study: Collaborator samples came from the United States, Italy and Spain and covered acute and convalescent phases of COVID-19. The material from the prospective study consisted of cDNA or gDNA derived from T cells, B-cell-depleted T cells, or PBMCs. The dataset comprised deeply sampled blood TCRbeta repertoires from subjects exposed to, actively infected with, or recovered from COVID-19. The repertoires were released in a freely available public database intended as a resource for research on the immune response to SARS-CoV-2. Samples came from the ongoing ImmuneRACE study (first 160 participants) plus 1,254 subjects from 6 global collaborators. The sample metadata nearly always contained a de-identified subject ID, COVID-19 status, age in years and sex. HLA class I and class II types, where available, came from metadata supplied by the sample provider rather than from assay-based typing.

On the study overall, not on this receptor specifically: How much clinical and demographic metadata was included differed by source and by participant, and the metadata was provided uncurated.

In the case of this clone: The antigen it recognizes is unknown. No qualities accompany the bases; no much larger clone lies one base away.

TCRbeta CDR3 regions were amplified from genomic DNA by means of the immunoSEQ Assay, a bias-controlled multiplex PCR. The authors processed their data as follows. Nucleated cell counts per sample were estimated from amplification of reference gene primers within the assay. To quantify the absolute abundance of each unique TCRbeta CDR3 rearrangement, sequence reads were collapsed and filtered. For each sample, productive Simpson clonality was calculated as the square root of Simpson's diversity index across productive rearrangements. Entries here come from immuneACCESS through TCRdb and include only in-frame sequences with V and J called. Some clones fail to appear in such tables; in the studies checked, an unresolved V gene covers under half of the shortfall, and the cause of the remainder is unknown. That table gives V, J and clone size, and the DNA gave D and trimming. The sample profile shows about 120,000 clones; about nine tenths of them were found once. Around 8% of the sample rests with the top ten.

The trim is 0 bases for V and 6 bases for J, with a gap of 13 bases between the germline ends. The germline V gene yields SGHRS for CDR1 and YFSETQ for CDR2. From the cysteine through the phenylalanine, the CDR3 covers 15 amino acids. The read is trimmed to its CDR3 DNA, 45 bases read in frame from base 1. A second Seattle source provided samples from volunteer blood donors who had recovered from COVID-19. Whole blood was collected in K2EDTA tubes by collaborating institutions according to the institutions' own protocols. For TCRbeta analysis, collaborators shipped samples as frozen whole blood, isolated PBMCs, or DNA extracted from either of those sample types.

The TCR originated in a man aged 70-80 years who had recovered from COVID-19. The rearrangement joined TRBV5-1 to TRBJ2-1; TRBD1 is possibly the D segment (6 matching bases). The sequenced sample consisted of peripheral blood. The CDR3 region: CASSLALDSVNEQFF. The bases are TGCGCCAGCAGCTTGGCCCTGGACAGCGTCAATGAGCAGTTCTTC.